A selection of T cell receptor beta chains follows, all from one sample in a study of glioma-infiltrating T cells after dendritic cell vaccination. Produced via immunoSEQ multiplex PCR; TCRdb's table is partial and in-frame only. The repertoire has some 100,000 clones, around 85% of them found once; the top ten carry around 3.2%. Sequences were derived from blood, sampled before dendritic cell vaccination. These receptors were taken from a human donor with glioblastoma. The CDR3 runs from the conserved cysteine through the conserved F or W. A D gene is named only where the DNA matches it firmly. Clone size, where shown, is once, few, many, or a class for clones that have expanded.

NA,TRBJ1-1,TRBV10-2,NA,16,CASSEWGMQDDTEAFF,TGCGCCAGCAGTGAGTGGGGCATGCAGGACGACACTGAAGCTTTCTTT
NA,TRBJ2-2,TRBV18,NA,16,CASSPNTGMNTGELFF,TGTGCCAGCTCACCAAATACAGGGATGAACACCGGGGAGCTGTTTTTT
NA,TRBJ2-3,TRBV6-4,NA,16,CASRPLSGSSTDTQYF,TGTGCCAGCAGGCCTCTTAGCGGATCTAGCACAGATACGCAGTATTTT
NA,TRBJ1-1,TRBV6-1,NA,11,CASSELYEAFF,TGTGCCAGCAGTGAACTTTATGAAGCTTTCTTT
few,TRBJ2-2,TRBV25-1,TRBD1,15,CASSDRTGGTGELFF,TGTGCCAGCAGTGACAGGACAGGGGGCACCGGGGAGCTGTTTTTT
NA,TRBJ2-1,TRBV7-9,NA,19,CASSLARIAEGLSYNEQFF,TGTGCCAGCAGCTTAGCTCGCATAGCGGAGGGATTGTCCTACAATGAGCAGTTCTTC
NA,TRBJ1-5,TRBV6-1,NA,16,CASSDRGGAQGQPQHF,TGTGCCAGCAGTGATAGAGGGGGGGCGCAGGGTCAGCCCCAGCATTTT
few,TRBJ2-2,TRBV2,TRBD2,17,CASSPSAGVVGTGELFF,TGTGCCAGCAGTCCCTCGGCGGGAGTGGTTGGCACCGGGGAGCTGTTTTTT
NA,TRBJ1-1,TRBV29-1,TRBD1,13,CSALDRENTEAFF,TGCAGCGCCCTGGACAGGGAGAACACTGAAGCTTTCTTT
NA,TRBJ2-7,TRBV2,TRBD2,15,CASSHRRLAGNEQYF,TGTGCCAGCAGTCACCGGCGACTAGCGGGGAACGAGCAGTACTTC
NA,TRBJ1-6,TRBV11-2,TRBD1,15,CASSYSTGVGSPLHF,TGTGCCAGCAGCTATTCCACAGGGGTAGGTTCACCCCTCCACTTT
NA,TRBJ2-1,TRBV6-6,NA,15,CASSQSIPGRNEQFF,TGTGCCAGCAGTCAGTCCATCCCTGGGCGCAATGAGCAGTTCTTC
NA,TRBJ2-7,TRBV28,NA,13,CASSLAQLGEQYF,TGTGCCAGCAGTTTGGCTCAGCTAGGCGAGCAGTACTTC
NA,TRBJ2-7,TRBV18,NA,13,CASSPPRSYEQYF,TGTGCCAGCTCACCACCGAGAAGCTACGAGCAGTACTTC
NA,TRBJ2-1,TRBV5-8,TRBD1,17,CASSQPMDRGAYNEQFF,TGTGCCAGCAGCCAACCCATGGACAGGGGCGCCTACAATGAGCAGTTCTTC
once,TRBJ2-3,TRBV7-3,NA,16,CASSPAAGAYTDTQYF,TGTGCCAGCAGCCCAGCGGCGGGGGCATACACAGATACGCAGTATTTT
NA,TRBJ1-5,TRBV4-2,TRBD1,16,CASSQVDRGGNQPQHF,TGTGCCAGCAGCCAAGTGGACAGGGGGGGGAATCAGCCCCAGCATTTT
NA,TRBJ1-2,TRBV2,TRBD1,14,CASSGQGVNYGYTF,TGTGCCAGCAGTGGGCAGGGGGTTAACTATGGCTACACCTTC
NA,TRBJ2-3,TRBV4-1,TRBD1,17,CASSQGWADRAADTQYF,TGCGCCAGCAGCCAAGGGTGGGCCGACAGGGCCGCAGATACGCAGTATTTT
NA,TRBJ1-1,TRBV4-1,TRBD1,15,CASSQDRGTGTEAFF,TGCGCCAGCAGCCAAGATAGGGGGACAGGCACTGAAGCTTTCTTT
NA,TRBJ2-3,TRBV5-1,TRBD2,17,CASSSGLAGGFTDTQYF,TGCGCCAGCAGCTCGGGACTAGCGGGGGGATTCACAGATACGCAGTATTTT
NA,TRBJ1-5,TRBV5-1,TRBD1,15,CASSLDRGEDQPQHF,TGCGCCAGCAGCTTGGACAGGGGAGAGGATCAGCCCCAGCATTTT
once,TRBJ2-1,TRBV14,NA,11,CASSHFNEQFF,TGTGCCAGCAGCCACTTCAATGAGCAGTTCTTC
NA,TRBJ2-5,TRBV7-9,NA,14,CASSLEVSQETQYF,TGTGCCAGCAGCTTAGAAGTCAGCCAAGAGACCCAGTACTTC
NA,TRBJ2-2,TRBV5-1,TRBD1,15,CASSLGGANTGELFF,TGCGCCAGCAGCTTAGGGGGCGCCAACACCGGGGAGCTGTTTTTT
NA,TRBJ1-1,TRBV11-2,TRBD1,15,CASSFPGQGNTEAFF,TGTGCCAGCAGCTTCCCGGGACAGGGGAACACTGAAGCTTTCTTT
once,TRBJ2-1,TRBV5-6,NA,16,CASSLVWDNKGNEQFF,TGTGCCAGCAGCTTGGTCTGGGACAACAAGGGCAATGAGCAGTTCTTC
NA,TRBJ2-7,TRBV4-3,NA,15,CASSQAADGTYEQYF,TGCGCCAGCAGCCAAGCAGCCGACGGGACCTACGAGCAGTACTTC
NA,TRBJ2-7,TRBV18,NA,14,CASSDKAGNYEQYF,TGTGCCAGCTCAGACAAGGCAGGGAACTACGAGCAGTACTTC
NA,TRBJ2-7,TRBV7-2,NA,14,CASSLGVTAYEQYF,TGTGCCAGCAGCTTAGGAGTCACCGCCTACGAGCAGTACTTC
NA,TRBJ2-7,TRBV9,TRBD1,15,CASSVGQGIAYEQYF,TGTGCCAGCAGCGTAGGACAGGGTATTGCCTACGAGCAGTACTTC
once,TRBJ2-5,TRBV11-2,NA,13,CASSPGLGETQYF,TGTGCCAGCAGCCCGGGACTTGGAGAGACCCAGTACTTC
NA,TRBJ2-7,TRBV27,NA,15,CASSFGQSSSYEQYF,TGTGCCAGCAGTTTCGGACAGAGTTCCTCCTACGAGCAGTACTTC
NA,TRBJ1-3,TRBV2,NA,16,CASSVYRGSTGNTIYF,TGTGCCAGCAGTGTCTATAGGGGGTCAACTGGAAACACCATATATTTT
NA,TRBJ2-7,TRBV4-1,NA,14,CASSQGLWPYEQYF,TGCGCCAGCAGCCAGGGCCTCTGGCCCTACGAGCAGTACTTC
NA,TRBJ2-1,TRBV29-1,NA,11,CSVQGYNEQFF,TGCAGCGTACAGGGATACAATGAGCAGTTCTTC
NA,TRBJ1-1,TRBV10-1,NA,16,CASSDPRGWRATEAFF,TGCGCCAGCAGTGACCCCCGCGGGTGGAGAGCCACTGAAGCTTTCTTT
NA,TRBJ1-5,TRBV5-1,TRBD1,15,CASSFGAGGNQPQHF,TGCGCCAGCAGCTTTGGGGCAGGGGGAAATCAGCCCCAGCATTTT
NA,TRBJ2-3,TRBV9,TRBD2,15,CASSGSGRSTDTQYF,TGTGCCAGCAGCGGTAGCGGGAGGAGTACAGATACGCAGTATTTT
NA,TRBJ1-2,TRBV6-1,TRBD1,15,CATTPGQGAIYGYTF,TGTGCCACCACTCCGGGACAGGGGGCGATCTATGGCTACACCTTC
NA,TRBJ2-3,TRBV12-5,NA,13,CASGLDLTDTQYF,TGTGCTAGTGGTTTGGATCTGACAGATACGCAGTATTTT
NA,TRBJ2-7,TRBV6-5,NA,14,CASSYSRRDYEQYF,TGTGCCAGCAGTTACTCGAGGAGGGACTACGAGCAGTACTTC
NA,TRBJ2-2,TRBV5-1,NA,15,CASSSERPNTGELFF,TGCGCCAGCAGCTCTGAGAGGCCGAACACCGGGGAGCTGTTTTTT
NA,TRBJ2-2,TRBV7-9,NA,16,CASSSQGPRGTGELFF,TGTGCCAGCAGCTCTCAGGGTCCGCGGGGCACCGGGGAGCTGTTTTTT
once,TRBJ2-2,TRBV25-1,TRBD2,16,CASSELGGEGTGELFF,TGTGCCAGCAGTGAATTGGGGGGGGAGGGGACCGGGGAGCTGTTTTTT
once,TRBJ2-2,TRBV27,NA,14,CASRRLAPTGELFF,TGTGCCAGCAGGAGGCTAGCTCCCACCGGGGAGCTGTTTTTT
once,TRBJ2-3,TRBV7-2,NA,13,CASSRFGTDTQYF,TGTGCCAGCAGCCGGTTTGGCACAGATACGCAGTATTTT
NA,TRBJ1-3,TRBV18,NA,14,CASSLADSGNTIYF,TGTGCCAGCTCACTAGCAGACTCTGGAAACACCATATATTTT
NA,TRBJ2-1,TRBV5-1,NA,15,CASAGTGGSYNEQFF,TGCGCCAGCGCCGGGACCGGGGGCTCCTACAATGAGCAGTTCTTC
NA,TRBJ1-2,TRBV5-4,NA,14,CASNPPGLDYGYTF,TGTGCCAGCAATCCCCCAGGGCTAGACTATGGCTACACCTTC
NA,TRBJ2-2,TRBV11-3,TRBD1,15,CASSPGQGDTGELFF,TGTGCCAGCAGCCCGGGACAGGGGGACACCGGGGAGCTGTTTTTT
NA,TRBJ2-5,TRBV6-6,TRBD2,16,CASSYLSGAPGWTQYF,TGTGCCAGCAGCTACTTAAGCGGGGCCCCGGGATGGACCCAGTACTTC
NA,TRBJ1-1,TRBV7-3,TRBD1,16,CASSLGVEGAGTEAFF,TGTGCCAGCAGCTTAGGAGTCGAGGGGGCGGGAACTGAAGCTTTCTTT
NA,TRBJ2-3,TRBV5-6,NA,14,CASSLGGSTDTQYF,TGTGCCAGCAGCTTGGGCGGCAGCACAGATACGCAGTATTTT
NA,TRBJ1-1,TRBV25-1,NA,12,CASSDRVAEAFF,TGTGCCAGCAGTGACCGCGTCGCTGAAGCTTTCTTT